This TCR beta chain was sequenced for a study of T-cell reconstitution after alpha-beta-depleted transplantation in children. Study-level results: Several hundred expanded graft clones reportedly were the source of alpha-beta T cells about two months after transplant.

This sample's TCRbeta library carried unique molecular identifier barcodes. TCRdb called the PCR reads again in MiXCR, with one record for every CDR3 protein. Of a few hundred thousand distinct CDR3 sequences listed, over 20% are singletons. This clonotype was seen a handful of times. Its antigen is currently unknown. Germline V gives CDR1 SGHAT, CDR2 FQNNGV. V dropped 5 bases and J dropped 4; count of bases not matched to a gene: 8. The CDR3 spans 15 residues. The sample was PBMCs, taken before TCRalphabeta/CD19-depleted stem cell transplant. The chain has TRBV11-2 and TRBJ1-3, with 7 bases matching TRBD1. The sequence came from a boy less than two years old with Wiskott-Aldrich syndrome, due to receive a stem cell transplant. The CDR3 bases are TGTGCCAGCAGCCCATCGACAGGGACGGGAAACACCATATATTTT. It specifies CASSPSTGTGNTIYF.